These T cell receptor beta chains were read from a single sample in a study of T cell repertoires in cytomegalovirus infection. Their antigens remain unidentified. MiXCR, run by TCRdb on the reads, gives a single entry per CDR3 protein. The sample has about 830,000 distinct CDR3 sequences, roughly 33% seen once. This specimen was cultured CD8+ T cells from PBMCs, taken from culture after CMV antigen stimulation. The receptors here all came from a human donor in good health (CMV status not recorded). Some clones in this sample may be carry-over from other donors' samples. Each CDR3 is given with its conserved first and last residue. A D gene is named only where the DNA matches it firmly. Only some rows state a clone size, as once, few, many or a class for expanded clones.

clone_size: many
v_call: TRBV7-8
j_call: TRBJ2-3
d_call: -
cdr3_length: 17
cdr3_nt: TGTGCCAGCCTCCTCCCCGGGGGACCCACTAGCACAGATACGCAGTATTTT
cdr3_aa: CASLLPGGPTSTDTQYF

clone_size: -
v_call: TRBV24-1
j_call: TRBJ2-5
d_call: -
cdr3_length: 16
cdr3_nt: TGTGCCACCAGTGATTTTCGGGGGCAATTCCAAGAGACCCAGTACTTC
cdr3_aa: CATSDFRGQFQETQYF

clone_size: -
v_call: TRBV5-4
j_call: TRBJ1-1
d_call: -
cdr3_length: 14
cdr3_nt: TGTGCCAGGAGCTTGGATGGTGTGAACACTGAAGCTTTCTTT
cdr3_aa: CARSLDGVNTEAFF

clone_size: -
v_call: TRBV14
j_call: TRBJ2-1
d_call: TRBD2
cdr3_length: 16
cdr3_nt: TGTGCCAGCAGCCAACCCCATGCGGGGGGGCCAGGTGAGCAGTTCTTC
cdr3_aa: CASSQPHAGGPGEQFF

clone_size: -
v_call: TRBV9
j_call: TRBJ1-1
d_call: -
cdr3_length: 15
cdr3_nt: TGTGCCAGCAGCGGTTCGATGGGAGGGAACACTGAAGCTTTCTTT
cdr3_aa: CASSGSMGGNTEAFF

clone_size: -
v_call: TRBV2
j_call: TRBJ2-3
d_call: TRBD1
cdr3_length: 14
cdr3_nt: TGTGCCGGGCCCGGGACAGGGTACGCGGATACGCAGTATTTT
cdr3_aa: CAGPGTGYADTQYF

clone_size: many
v_call: TRBV7-6
j_call: TRBJ1-1
d_call: -
cdr3_length: 16
cdr3_nt: TGTGCCAGCAGCTTAGAAGTGGGGGGCACCAACACTGAAGCTTTCTTT
cdr3_aa: CASSLEVGGTNTEAFF

clone_size: -
v_call: TRBV6-5
j_call: TRBJ2-1
d_call: -
cdr3_length: 15
cdr3_nt: TGTGCCAGCAGTTACGACCCAAGCTCCTACAATGAGCAGTTCTTC
cdr3_aa: CASSYDPSSYNEQFF

clone_size: many
v_call: TRBV12-3/TRBV12-4
j_call: TRBJ2-5
d_call: TRBD1
cdr3_length: 17
cdr3_nt: TGTGCCAGCAGTCCCCGGACAGGGAAACCCCGCCAAGAGACCCAGTACTTC
cdr3_aa: CASSPRTGKPRQETQYF

clone_size: -
v_call: TRBV19
j_call: TRBJ2-5
d_call: TRBD1
cdr3_length: 20
cdr3_nt: TGTGCCAGTAGTATCTTTTTAGTAAGAAACGGGACAGAGGATCAAGAGACCCAGTACTTC
cdr3_aa: CASSIFLVRNGTEDQETQYF

clone_size: few
v_call: TRBV4-1
j_call: TRBJ2-5
d_call: -
cdr3_length: 14
cdr3_nt: TGCGCCAGCAGCCAAGAAGTCTATCAAGAGACCCAGTACTTC
cdr3_aa: CASSQEVYQETQYF

clone_size: few
v_call: TRBV6-1
j_call: TRBJ2-3
d_call: TRBD1
cdr3_length: 15
cdr3_nt: TGTGCCAGCGCACCAGGGGGATACGGAAGAGATACGCAGTATTTT
cdr3_aa: CASAPGGYGRDTQYF

clone_size: -
v_call: TRBV5-8
j_call: TRBJ2-5
d_call: -
cdr3_length: 14
cdr3_nt: TGTGCCAGCAGCCCCGGGTCGCTCCAAGAGACCCAGTACTTC
cdr3_aa: CASSPGSLQETQYF

clone_size: -
v_call: TRBV7-8
j_call: TRBJ1-5
d_call: -
cdr3_length: 15
cdr3_nt: TGTGCCAGCAGCTCCGGGCCCCGGGGCGGTCAGCCCCAGCATTTT
cdr3_aa: CASSSGPRGGQPQHF

clone_size: -
v_call: TRBV4-1
j_call: TRBJ1-2
d_call: TRBD1
cdr3_length: 16
cdr3_nt: TGCGCCAGCAGCCAAGAAGAGGGGGCCGTCTTCTATGGCTACACCTTC
cdr3_aa: CASSQEEGAVFYGYTF

clone_size: -
v_call: TRBV27
j_call: TRBJ2-1
d_call: TRBD2
cdr3_length: 14
cdr3_nt: TGTGCCACCTTCTCGGGGGGGGGCAACAATGAGCAGTTCTTC
cdr3_aa: CATFSGGGNNEQFF

clone_size: -
v_call: TRBV12-3/TRBV12-4
j_call: TRBJ1-2
d_call: -
cdr3_length: 14
cdr3_nt: TGTGCCAGCAGTCCCGGGGGGGGGTTGTTCGCCTACACCTTC
cdr3_aa: CASSPGGGLFAYTF

clone_size: -
v_call: TRBV7-6
j_call: TRBJ1-5
d_call: TRBD1
cdr3_length: 15
cdr3_nt: TGTGCCAGCAGCCCGGGACAGGGAACGGGTCAGCCCCAGCATTTT
cdr3_aa: CASSPGQGTGQPQHF

clone_size: -
v_call: TRBV7-9
j_call: TRBJ1-1
d_call: -
cdr3_length: 15
cdr3_nt: TGTGCCAGCAGCTTAGGATCGGGGGGGGCTACTGAAGCTTTCTTT
cdr3_aa: CASSLGSGGATEAFF

clone_size: few
v_call: TRBV6-1
j_call: TRBJ2-7
d_call: -
cdr3_length: 14
cdr3_nt: TGTGCCAGCGGTCTACGGGTGTCGTCCTACGAGCAGTACTTC
cdr3_aa: CASGLRVSSYEQYF

clone_size: -
v_call: TRBV27
j_call: TRBJ2-7
d_call: -
cdr3_length: 13
cdr3_nt: TGTGCCAGCAGTTTAGAGGGGTTACGCGAGCAGTACTTC
cdr3_aa: CASSLEGLREQYF

clone_size: many
v_call: TRBV7-6
j_call: TRBJ2-1
d_call: TRBD2
cdr3_length: 16
cdr3_nt: TGTGCCAGCAGCTTAGCGGGACTAGCGGGGGGCGATGAGCAGTTCTTC
cdr3_aa: CASSLAGLAGGDEQFF